The T cell receptor beta chain described here comes from a study of blood T cell repertoires in COVID-19 (dated by TCRdb to the early 2020s). With regard to the full study: Samples from collaborators originated in the United States, Italy and Spain and spanned both the acute and convalescent phases of COVID-19. The prospective study material was composed of cDNA or gDNA derived from T cells, B-cell-depleted T cells, or PBMCs. The dataset comprised deeply sampled blood TCRbeta repertoires from subjects exposed to, actively infected with, or recovered from COVID-19. A freely available public database, intended as a resource for researchers studying the immune response to SARS-CoV-2, is where the repertoires were released. The samples were drawn from two sources: the first 160 participants of the ongoing ImmuneRACE study, and 950 to 1,500 subjects contributed by 6 global collaborators. The sample metadata nearly always contained a de-identified subject ID, COVID-19 status, age in years and sex. HLA class I and class II types, where available, came from metadata supplied by the sample provider rather than from assay-based typing. Findings and caveats that apply to the study as a whole: The quantity of clinical and demographic metadata differed by source and by participant and was supplied without curation.

This clone was seen just once. It lacks a known antigen. No much larger clone is present one base from it, and per-base qualities are unavailable. The CDR3, cysteine through phenylalanine, is 15 amino acids long. Only the CDR3 part of the read is kept: 45 bases, read in frame from the first base. Germline trimming: 1 base from V, 8 bases from J; junction bases outside gene matches: 6. According to the germline V gene, CDR1 reads SGHDT and CDR2 reads YYEEEE. The immunoSEQ Assay, a bias-controlled multiplex PCR, was used to amplify TCRbeta CDR3 regions from genomic DNA. The paper's data handling went like this. The number of nucleated cells in each sample was estimated by amplification of reference gene primers within the assay. To quantify the absolute abundance of each unique TCRbeta CDR3 rearrangement, sequence reads were collapsed and filtered. For each sample, productive Simpson clonality was calculated as the square root of Simpson's diversity index across productive rearrangements. TCRdb's version of the immuneACCESS table is confined to in-frame rearrangements and falls short of the full clone set. An unresolved V gene accounts for under half of the shortfall where checked; the remainder is of unknown origin. The V and J calls and clone size were taken over from that table, and D and trimming were inferred from the DNA. The sample has just over 85,000 clones on record, roughly 87% of them singletons. The ten largest account for approximately 9.3% of the sample.

Whole blood was collected in K2EDTA tubes by collaborating institutions according to the institutions' own protocols. For TCRbeta analysis, collaborator samples were shipped as frozen whole blood, as isolated PBMCs, or as DNA extracted from either sample type. This sequence uses TRBV5-6 and TRBJ2-1, and 10 bases in between align with TRBD2. This sequence was found in a man aged 45-60 years with acute or convalescent COVID-19. Sequencing used peripheral blood. The sequenced DNA is TGTGCCAGCAGCTTGAGCGGGGGGGCAAACGATGAGCAGTTCTTC. It translates as CASSLSGGANDEQFF.